The T cell receptor (beta chain) under discussion was sequenced for a study of T cell responses to AZD1222 COVID-19 vaccine. For the study at large: Combined were second doses at about 4 or about 12 weeks.

The table came from immunoSEQ multiplex PCR; TCRdb's copy has only in-frame clones and leaves some out. Of 74,000 or so clones listed, approximately 85% are singletons. Findings of the study overall: Reports say nearly half of spike-specific TCRs go after unmutated variant regions. A mostly white British donor set with more females was recruited, and clonal diversity was possibly underestimated.

V dropped 8 bases and J dropped 2; count of bases not matched to a gene: 3. CDR3 length: 13 amino acids. Germline V lookup: CDR1 MDHEN, CDR2 SYDVKM. Of note for this clone: Antigen specificity is unknown.

The sample was peripheral blood, taken on day 0 of AZD1222 vaccination. The receptor's source is an adult in good health. The V call is TRBV28, the J call TRBJ2-1; 7 bases are a match to TRBD2. The CDR3 nucleotides are TGTGCCAGCTTGGGGGGGACCTACAATGAGCAGTTCTTC. Its translation: CASLGGTYNEQFF.